These 29 T cell receptor beta chains were sequenced from one sample in a study of CD8 T cells in ankylosing spondylitis. TCRdb reprocessed the 5' RACE reads via MiXCR and lists one record per CDR3 protein. The sample lists some 220,000 distinct CDR3 sequences; over 9.5% were seen once. The sample taken for sequencing was blood, either unsorted or a sorted T cell fraction (not recorded which). These receptors all come from a male donor with ankylosing spondylitis or in good health (not recorded which).

This clonotype has at least ten counts. This chain joins TRBV2 and TRBJ2-3; 8 positions match TRBD1. The CDR3 consists of 14 residues. The J segment lost 1 base and the V segment lost 4 bases, leaving 1 base of the junction unmatched. CDR1 SNHLY and CDR2 FYNNEI come from the germline V gene. The DNA of the CDR3 is TGTGCCAGCAGTGGGGGACAGGGCACAGATACGCAGTATTTT. It specifies CASSGGQGTDTQYF.

This clonotype appeared many times. The rearrangement uses TRBV9 and TRBJ2-1; perhaps TRBD2 as D (6 bases). The germline V gene encodes CDR1 SGDLS and CDR2 YYNGEE. V dropped 3 bases and J dropped 0 bases, with 13 bases sitting between them. This CDR3 has 16 residues. The CDR3: CASSDGTSSSYNEQFF. CDR3 coding DNA: TGTGCCAGCAGCGACGGGACTTCTAGCTCCTACAATGAGCAGTTCTTC.

Ten or more counts support this clonotype. The chain recombines TRBV7-8 with TRBJ1-3; 9 bases are a match to TRBD1. Germline values: CDR1 SGHVS, CDR2 FQNEAQ. J was trimmed by 2 bases and V by 1 base; bases with no gene match: 12. The CDR3 totals 19 residues. CDR3: CASSLGGQGEWMAGNTIYF. The CDR3 coding sequence is TGTGCCAGCAGCTTAGGGGGACAGGGAGAGTGGATGGCTGGAAACACCATATATTTT.

The genes are TRBV5-5 and TRBJ1-5; weak D call: TRBD1 (5 bases). This CDR3 region has 16 residues. V lost 2 bases to trimming and J lost 0 bases, with 12 bases between them. From germline, CDR1 is SGHKS and CDR2 YYEKEE (reference sequence). CDR3 sequence (DNA): TGTGCCAGCAGCTTTACAGGAATCAATAGCAATCAGCCCCAGCATTTT. It encodes CASSFTGINSNQPQHF.

On this clonotype itself: A much larger clone sits a single nucleotide away, making a read error possible. This rearrangement joins TRBV4-1 to TRBJ2-3; 10 bases match TRBD2. The CDR3 is made up of 15 amino acids. Germline V gene sequence: CDR1 MGHRA, CDR2 YSYEKL. The CDR3 loop is CVSRELAGSTDTQYF. DNA of the CDR3: TGCGTCAGCAGGGAACTAGCGGGGAGCACAGATACGCAGTATTTT.

In this sample, this clonotype turned up many times. The chain links TRBV20-1 to TRBJ2-1; 11 bases match TRBD2. V gave up 3 bases and J gave up 7 bases; unmatched junction bases: 17. This CDR3 has 18 residues. Germline V gene sequence: CDR1 DFQATT, CDR2 SNEGSKA (reference sequence). The CDR3 sequence: CSASDGLAGRSWGNEQFF. The CDR3 region has the DNA TGCAGTGCTAGTGACGGACTAGCGGGCCGTAGTTGGGGGAATGAGCAGTTCTTC.

The rearrangement links TRBV20-1 to TRBJ1-1; D remains unclear. The CDR3 has 11 amino acids. The V and J ends lost 3 bases and 5 bases respectively, with 7 bases between them. Germline CDR1 DFQATT, CDR2 SNEGSKA (reference sequence). CDR3 nucleotide sequence: TGCAGTGCTAGCGTGCCAACTGAAGCTTTCTTT. The encoded protein is CSASVPTEAFF.

Ten or more counts support this clonotype. The chain joins TRBV12-3 or TRBV12-4 to TRBJ1-5; D ambiguous. Trimming took off 5 bases at V and 5 bases at J, with 10 bases between the two ends. The CDR3 is 13 residues long. The CDR3 DNA reads as TGTGCCAGCAGTCCCTGGACCGATCAGCCCCAGCATTTT. It specifies CASSPWTDQPQHF.

This chain uses TRBV5-1 with TRBJ2-2; TRBD2 might be the D (5 bases). Per germline, CDR1 SGHRS and CDR2 YFSETQ. This CDR3 comprises 13 residues. Trimming cost V 3 bases and J 13 bases, with 16 bases left between them. For the CDR3, the DNA is TGCGCCAGCAGCTCAGACTCCGGGGTAGTGCTGTTTTTT. It encodes CASSSDSGVVLFF.

Ten or more counts support this clonotype. CDR3 sequence (DNA): TGTGCCAGCAGTGTTGTGGGCGGGGGCAACGAGCAGTACTTC. This codes for CASSVVGGGNEQYF. This sequence joins TRBV12-3 or TRBV12-4 and TRBJ2-7; TRBD2 might be the D (7 bases). The V and J ends lost 5 bases and 5 bases respectively, with 16 bases between them. CDR3 size: 14 residues.

There are many counts of this clonotype. The chain couples TRBV29-1 to TRBJ2-2, with D possibly TRBD1 on 7 matching bases. Germline V gene lookup returns CDR1 SQVTM and CDR2 ANQGSEA. The V and J ends lost 7 bases and 0 bases respectively, with 12 bases between them. The CDR3 consists of 14 residues. The CDR3 sequence is CSGVRGANTGELFF. The CDR3 DNA is TGCAGCGGGGTCAGGGGGGCGAACACCGGGGAGCTGTTTTTT.

This clonotype was seen many times. The rearrangement joins TRBV7-9 to TRBJ2-2; 10 bases line up with TRBD2. There are 14 residues in the CDR3. Germline trimming cut 5 bases from V and 6 bases from J; bases unmatched to any gene: 3. Germline CDR1 and CDR2: SEHNR and FQNEAQ (reference sequence). The CDR3 region has the DNA TGTGCCAGCAGCCTCAGCGGGAGGGCCGGGGAGCTGTTTTTT. It yields the protein CASSLSGRAGELFF. The full variable domain, rest sourced from reference TRBV7-9 and TRBJ2-2, is DTGVSQNPRHKITKRGQNVTFRCDPISEHNRLYWYRQTLGQGPEFLTYFQNEAQLEKSRLLSDRFSAERPKGSFSTLEIQRTEQGDSAMYLCASSLSGRAGELFFGEGSRLTVL.

This rearrangement joins TRBV29-1 to TRBJ1-2, with 7 bases matching TRBD1. The CDR3 totals 14 residues. Germline lookup yields CDR1 SQVTM and CDR2 ANQGSEA. The ends lost 6 bases at V and 8 bases at J; junction bases unmatched: 15. The CDR3 spells CSVHLTGRIGGYTF. The DNA of the CDR3 is TGCAGCGTCCACCTGACAGGGAGAATAGGCGGCTACACCTTC.

This clonotype was picked up many times. V is TRBV15 and J is TRBJ2-3; D is unresolved. The germline V gene has CDR1 LNHNV and CDR2 YYDKDF (reference sequence). Trimming left V 1 base short and J 5 bases short, with 16 bases between. The length of the CDR3 is 16 residues. CDR3: CATSRVSAPLVDTQYF. DNA for the CDR3: TGTGCCACCAGCAGAGTTTCGGCGCCGCTGGTAGATACGCAGTATTTT.

This clonotype was recorded many times. The CDR3 nucleotides read TGTGCCAGCAGCCCGGACCTCAAAGGATCCGAGCAGTACTTC. Encoded protein: CASSPDLKGSEQYF. The genes are TRBV7-2 and TRBJ2-7; D is unresolved. The V gene's germline CDR1 is SGHTA and CDR2 FQGNSA. The CDR3 consists of 14 residues. V was pared by 5 bases and J by 6 bases, with 17 bases between.

This clonotype was detected many times. The chain carries TRBV5-5 and TRBJ2-7; D is perhaps TRBD1 (5 bases). With 6 bases removed from V and 1 base from J, the gap between germline ends came to 17 bases. Germline V CDR1 and CDR2: SGHKS, YYEKEE (reference sequence). CDR3 length: 15 residues. The CDR3 nucleotides read TGTGCCAGCATCCCGGGCCCGCAGGGTTCCTACGAGCAGTACTTC. Residues: CASIPGPQGSYEQYF.

In this sample, this clonotype turned up a few times. CDR3 nucleotide sequence: TGTGCCTCAGACAGGGGGCGCGGGGATGAGCAGTTCTTC. Translation gives CASDRGRGDEQFF. J is TRBJ2-1 and V is TRBV30; 10 nucleotides align to TRBD1. The CDR3 runs 13 residues. Germline CDR1 reads GTSNPN; CDR2 reads SVGIG (reference sequence). After removal of 7 bases from V and 8 bases from J, the junction contained 8 bases not matched to a gene.

This clonotype was recorded many times. This sequence joins TRBV30 and TRBJ1-2, with D perhaps TRBD1 (5 bases). This CDR3 spans 14 amino acids. Germline V gene lookup returns CDR1 GTSNPN and CDR2 SVGIG (reference sequence). The V gene lost 6 bases and the J gene lost 0 bases, with 14 bases spanning the gap. The CDR3 DNA is TGTGCCTGCTCTAGACAGCCTACTAACTATGGCTACACCTTC. This gives the protein CACSRQPTNYGYTF.

This clonotype was detected ten times or more. The rearrangement links TRBV5-5 to TRBJ2-2; no reliable D call. From germline, CDR1 is SGHKS and CDR2 YYEKEE (reference sequence). The CDR3 covers 15 residues. The V gene lost 4 bases and the J gene lost 4 bases, with 14 bases spanning the gap. Here the CDR3 reads CASSIDDTITGELFF. CDR3 sequence (DNA): TGTGCCAGCAGCATTGATGATACCATCACCGGGGAGCTGTTTTTT.

This clonotype occurred a few times. The chain recombines TRBV7-2 with TRBJ2-3, with 13 bases lining up with TRBD2. The CDR3 is 13 residues long. Germline CDR1 is SGHTA and CDR2 is FQGNSA. The J segment lost 14 bases and the V segment lost 6 bases, leaving 8 bases of the junction unmatched. CDR3 amino acids: CASSRLAGGTWYF. CDR3 sequence (DNA): TGTGCCAGCAGTCGACTAGCGGGGGGAACGTGGTATTTT.

This chain links TRBV5-1 with TRBJ1-3; D call uncertain. The V end was cut by 2 bases, the J end by 1 base, with 7 bases between. The CDR3 runs to 14 residues. Per germline, CDR1 SGHRS and CDR2 YFSETQ. CDR3 in amino acids: CASSLSSSGNTIYF. In DNA form, the CDR3 reads TGCGCCAGCAGCTTAAGTAGTTCTGGAAACACCATATATTTT.

There are many counts of this clonotype. V gene TRBV7-9 combines with J gene TRBJ1-4, with unresolved D. Germline loops: CDR1 SEHNR, CDR2 FQNEAQ (reference sequence). There are 17 residues in the CDR3. V dropped 7 bases and J dropped 5 bases, with 23 bases sitting between them. DNA for the CDR3: TGTGCCAGCAACCCCCTGGTCCTGGCGGTATCAAATGAAAAACTGTTTTTT. This codes for CASNPLVLAVSNEKLFF. The whole variable domain, filled in from reference TRBV7-9 and TRBJ1-4, reads DTGVSQNPRHKITKRGQNVTFRCDPISEHNRLYWYRQTLGQGPEFLTYFQNEAQLEKSRLLSDRFSAERPKGSFSTLEIQRTEQGDSAMYLCASNPLVLAVSNEKLFFGSGTQLSVL.

V and J are TRBV30 and TRBJ1-1; 7 bases line up with TRBD1. This CDR3 is built from 14 residues. Trimming cost V 2 bases and J 1 base; bases outside gene matches: 4. Germline CDR1 GTSNPN, CDR2 SVGIG (reference sequence). The CDR3 DNA reads TGTGCCTGGAGTTCTGGGACAGCGAACACTGAAGCTTTCTTT. It codes for CAWSSGTANTEAFF.

The chain carries TRBV20-1 and TRBJ2-3, with TRBD2 as a possible D gene (5 bases). Trimming cost V 0 bases and J 2 bases, with 18 bases left between them. This CDR3 has 17 amino acids. CDR1 is DFQATT and CDR2 is SNEGSKA in the germline V gene (reference sequence). DNA of the CDR3: TGCAGTGCTAGAGAGCCCCACGGAGGACTCCACACAGATACGCAGTATTTT. Its protein product is CSAREPHGGLHTDTQYF.

This clonotype has a count of ten or more. This CDR3 is CASSQGPSSKGPQHF. DNA of the CDR3: TGTGCCAGCAGCCAAGGTCCGAGCTCAAAAGGGCCCCAGCATTTT. V gene TRBV3-1 combines with J gene TRBJ1-5; D is unresolved. The CDR3 runs 15 residues. Germline V gene sequence: CDR1 LGHDT, CDR2 YNNKEL (reference sequence). V was clipped by 1 base and J by 9 bases, with 16 bases between them.

J is TRBJ1-4 and V is TRBV30; no firm D call. V shed 0 bases and J shed 4 bases, with 9 bases lying between them. Germline loops: CDR1 GTSNPN, CDR2 SVGIG (reference sequence). There are 14 residues in the CDR3. The chain's CDR3 is CAWSVGPNNEKLFF. The CDR3 DNA reads as TGTGCCTGGAGTGTAGGGCCGAATAATGAAAAACTGTTTTTT.

This clonotype was seen only a few times. The V call is TRBV19, the J call TRBJ2-6; no clear D. Trimming took off 7 bases at V and 4 bases at J, with 20 bases between the two ends. The CDR3 loop spans 17 amino acids. Germline CDR1 LNHDA, CDR2 SQIVND (reference sequence). CDR3 residues: CASTSLGLTSGANVLTF. CDR3 DNA sequence: TGTGCCAGTACCTCCCTAGGGTTGACCTCCGGGGCCAACGTCCTGACTTTC. Complete variable domain (other parts from reference TRBV19 and TRBJ2-6): DGGITQSPKYLFRKEGQNVTLSCEQNLNHDAMYWYRQDPGQGLRLIYYSQIVNDFQKGDIAEGYSVSREKKESFPLTVTSAQKNPTAFYLCASTSLGLTSGANVLTFGAGSRLTVL.

Comments on this clonotype: Just one base apart from a much larger clone, this may be a read error. The rearrangement links TRBV5-1 to TRBJ2-3; no reliable D call. V gave up 0 bases and J gave up 2 bases, with 7 bases separating them. The CDR3 has 14 amino acids. The germline CDR1 and CDR2 sequences are SGHRS and YFSETQ. The CDR3 sequence is CASSLGDSTDTQYF. In DNA form, the CDR3 reads TGCGCCAGCAGCTTGGGGGATTCCACAGATACGCAGTATTTT.

This clonotype was counted at least ten times. V usage is TRBV15 and J usage is TRBJ2-1, with D tentatively TRBD1 (5 bases). This CDR3 contains 11 residues. Trimming stripped 5 bases from V and 7 bases from J, with 6 bases between. The V gene's germline CDR1 is LNHNV and CDR2 YYDKDF (reference sequence). The CDR3 DNA reads as TGTGCCACCAGCGCAGGGAATGAGCAGTTCTTC. Translating it yields CATSAGNEQFF.